The 8 T cell receptor beta chains reported below all come from one sample, sequenced in a study of blood T cell repertoires in COVID-19. Here immunoSEQ multiplex PCR was the method, and the copy in TCRdb shows in-frame clones only, minus some. The sample has around 230,000 clones, 81% seen once. Material for sequencing was peripheral blood. These receptors came from a woman of 80 years or more with acute or convalescent COVID-19.

This clone was seen just once. DNA of the CDR3: TGTGCCAGCAGCTTAGAAACAGGGACCGGGGAGCTGTTTTTT. Encoded protein: CASSLETGTGELFF. The rearrangement joins TRBV5-4 to TRBJ2-2, with D tentatively TRBD1 (6 bases). The CDR3 sequence is 14 residues long. Germline CDR1 and CDR2: SGHNT and YYREEE (reference sequence). The germline V and J ends were trimmed by 2 bases and 5 bases, with 10 bases remaining between them. The full variable domain, rest sourced from reference TRBV5-4 and TRBJ2-2, is ETGVTQSPTHLIKTRGQQVTLRCSSQSGHNTVSWYQQALGQGPQFIFQYYREEENGRGNFPPRFSGLQFPNYSSELNVNALELDDSALYLCASSLETGTGELFFGEGSRLTVL.

The genes are TRBV15 and TRBJ1-2, with 8 bases that match TRBD1. J was trimmed by 4 bases and V by 0 bases; bases with no gene match: 4. The CDR3 covers 15 residues. Germline V gene lookup returns CDR1 LNHNV and CDR2 YYDKDF (reference sequence). CDR3 protein: CATSRDVTGAYGYTF. CDR3 bases: TGTGCCACCAGCAGAGATGTGACAGGGGCCTATGGCTACACCTTC.

V usage is TRBV9 and J usage is TRBJ1-6; 7 bases match TRBD1. The germline CDR1 and CDR2 sequences are SGDLS and YYNGEE. The CDR3 covers 17 residues. The ends lost 4 bases at V and 0 bases at J; junction bases unmatched: 7. CDR3 protein: CASSPRDRSSYNSPLHF. The CDR3 DNA sequence: TGTGCCAGCAGCCCTCGGGACAGAAGCTCCTATAATTCACCCCTCCACTTT.

The CDR3 sequence is CASSESSGGLDYEQYF. The CDR3 region has the DNA TGCGCCAGCAGTGAGAGTAGCGGGGGATTAGACTACGAGCAGTACTTC. The rearrangement uses TRBV10-2 and TRBJ2-7, with 9 bases fitting TRBD2. The CDR3 spans 16 residues. The ends lost 2 bases at V and 3 bases at J; junction bases unmatched: 8. Looked up from germline, CDR1 is WSHSY and CDR2 is SAAADI.

The V call is TRBV19, the J call TRBJ2-1, with 8 bases fitting TRBD2. The CDR3 sequence is 18 residues long. V was pared by 8 bases and J by 5 bases, with 20 bases of the junction left unmatched. Germline CDR1 is LNHDA and CDR2 is SQIVND (reference sequence). The CDR3 is CASCWGGGGRRRNNEQFF. The CDR3 region has the DNA TGTGCCAGTTGTTGGGGTGGGGGCGGGAGGCGGAGAAACAATGAGCAGTTCTTC.

This clone was found once. This chain uses TRBV19 with TRBJ1-6; D unclear. The CDR3 consists of 13 residues. Germline CDR1 is LNHDA and CDR2 is SQIVND (reference sequence). V was pared by 3 bases and J by 7 bases, with 7 bases between. The CDR3 sequence: CASSIGVNSPLHF. DNA of the CDR3: TGTGCCAGTAGTATCGGGGTCAATTCACCCCTCCACTTT.

A few counts support this clone. The chain employs TRBV3-1 (or the pseudogene TRBV3-2) and TRBJ2-5; D perhaps matches TRBD2 (6 bases). The CDR3 spans 15 residues. The germline V and J ends were trimmed by 1 base and 4 bases, with 13 bases remaining between them. Per germline, CDR1 LGHDT and CDR2 YNNKEL (reference sequence). The CDR3, as DNA: TGTGCCAGCAGCCAAGCGAGGCAGGGAGGAGAGACCCAGTACTTC. It translates to CASSQARQGGETQYF.

The CDR3 is CASLPLSSYNEQFF. For the CDR3, the DNA is TGTGCCAGCCTTCCTTTGAGCTCCTACAATGAGCAGTTCTTC. The rearrangement links TRBV6-5 to TRBJ2-1; D gene uncertain. The CDR3 has 14 residues. Germline CDR1 and CDR2: MNHEY and SVGAGI. V lost 8 bases and J lost 0, with 11 bases in between.